The 21 T cell receptor beta chains in this list originate from one sample, sequenced in a study of beta chain features in type 1 diabetes. General study findings and limits: Among patients with Type 1 diabetes, TCRB CDR3s were moderately but significantly shorter in every one of the four CD4+ subsets.

These receptors' targets are unknown. All of the isolated RNA was reverse transcribed, so expressed TCRB transcripts were sequenced. TCRdb keeps only in-frame clones here, not all; method: immunoSEQ multiplex PCR. Here the sample spans over 650,000 clones, roughly 13% being singletons. Sequenced material: naive CD4+ T cells from blood. The receptors here all came from a young man with type 1 diabetes.

This clone showed up just a few times. The gene calls are TRBV10-3 and TRBJ2-5; 9 nucleotides line up with TRBD1. Germline V gene sequence: CDR1 ENHRY, CDR2 SYGVKD. V was pared by 0 bases and J by 1 base, with 3 bases of the junction left unmatched. The CDR3 is made up of 16 amino acids. The DNA for the CDR3 is TGTGCCATCAGTGAGTCGACAGGGGGTACCCAAGAGACCCAGTACTTC. Protein product: CAISESTGGTQETQYF.

This clone was seen more than once but under ten times. CDR3 amino acids: CASRSVGYQREGADTQYF. CDR3 sequence (DNA): TGCGCCAGCCGTTCTGTAGGGTACCAGCGGGAGGGGGCAGATACGCAGTATTTT. The chain has TRBV4-1 and TRBJ2-3, with 10 bases aligning to TRBD2. V dropped 8 bases and J dropped 4; count of bases not matched to a gene: 18. The CDR3 covers 18 residues. CDR1 MGHRA and CDR2 YSYEKL come from the germline V gene.

The V and J genes are TRBV20-1 and TRBJ2-7, with D perhaps TRBD1 or TRBD2 (5 bases each). This CDR3 contains 11 residues. CDR1 is DFQATT, CDR2 SNEGSKA, per germline (reference sequence). V was pared by 3 bases and J by 5 bases, with 8 bases between. This chain's CDR3 is CSASEGNEQYF. The CDR3 DNA sequence: TGCAGTGCTAGCGAGGGGAACGAGCAGTACTTC.

The J gene is TRBJ2-6, the V gene TRBV30; 9 bases agree with TRBD1. With V trimmed by 2 bases and J by 0 bases, 8 bases remained unmatched. This CDR3 is built from 18 residues. Germline CDR1 GTSNPN, CDR2 SVGIG (reference sequence). CDR3: CAWSSPGQGISGANVLTF. The DNA for the CDR3 is TGTGCCTGGAGTTCACCGGGACAGGGCATCTCTGGGGCCAACGTCCTGACTTTC.

This chain links TRBV6-5 with TRBJ2-5; TRBD2 is a possible D gene (5 bases). The CDR3 covers 14 residues. Germline V CDR1 and CDR2: MNHEY, SVGAGI. Trimming cost V 6 bases and J 3 bases, with 14 bases left between them. This chain's CDR3 is CASREGAAEETQYF. The CDR3, as DNA: TGTGCCAGCAGGGAAGGAGCGGCGGAAGAGACCCAGTACTTC.

This clone was picked up a small number of times. The chain employs TRBV21-1 and TRBJ2-3; the listed D gene, TRBD2, was not tested against the DNA. TRBV21-1 is a known pseudogene. The CDR3 loop spans 16 amino acids. CDR3 amino acids: CASSPRTGTKTDTQYF. CDR3 sequence (DNA): TGTGCCAGCAGCCCCAGGACTGGCACAAAGACAGATACGCAGTATTTT.

There are a few counts of this clone. The chain couples TRBV7-9 to TRBJ1-1; D not resolved. The CDR3 has 13 amino acids. Trimming cost V 5 bases and J 0 bases, with 7 bases left between them. Germline loops: CDR1 SEHNR, CDR2 FQNEAQ (reference sequence). The DNA for the CDR3 is TGTGCCAGCAGCGATAACTTGAACACTGAAGCTTTCTTT. Translation: CASSDNLNTEAFF.

There are a few counts of this clone. The chain joins TRBV5-4 to TRBJ2-3; D not resolved. CDR1 is SGHNT, CDR2 YYREEE, per germline (reference sequence). This CDR3 is built from 13 residues. V lost 4 bases and J 2 bases, leaving 8 bases between the germline ends. CDR3 in amino acids: CASSPTNTDTQYF. CDR3 bases: TGTGCCAGCAGCCCAACCAACACAGATACGCAGTATTTT.

The rearrangement uses TRBV4-3 and TRBJ2-1; D is unclear. Per the germline V gene, CDR1 is LGHNA and CDR2 is YSLEER. The germline V and J ends were trimmed by 0 bases and 13 bases, with 7 bases remaining between them. This CDR3 region has 11 residues. The CDR3 protein is CASSQDGPQFF. The CDR3 DNA reads as TGCGCCAGCAGCCAAGATGGGCCCCAGTTCTTC.

This clone has just a few counts. The CDR3 DNA follows: TGTGCCTGGAGGGGGACAGGGAGCAATCAGCCCCAGCATTTT. Translated, it gives CAWRGTGSNQPQHF. This chain uses TRBV30 with TRBJ1-5; 9 nucleotides match TRBD1. Trimming at V came to 3 bases and at J to 1 base, leaving 1 base not matched to a gene. CDR3 length: 14 amino acids. Germline CDR1 reads GTSNPN; CDR2 reads SVGIG (reference sequence).

Details on this clone: Other DNA sequences in the sample encode the same CDR3. The DNA of the CDR3 is TGTGCCAGTAGCACCCAGGGGGACTATGGCTACACCTTC. This codes for CASSTQGDYGYTF. The chain uses TRBV19 and TRBJ1-2, with 7 nucleotides matching TRBD1. The junction had 4 bases not matched to a gene; V was cut back by 6 bases and J by 3 bases. Per the germline V gene, CDR1 is LNHDA and CDR2 is SQIVND (reference sequence). The CDR3 runs to 13 residues.

The J gene is TRBJ1-4, the V gene TRBV7-2; D perhaps matches TRBD1 (6 bases). The CDR3 has 15 residues. V lost 5 bases to trimming and J lost 7 bases, with 17 bases between them. Germline CDR1 is SGHTA and CDR2 is FQGNSA. Here the CDR3 DNA reads TGTGCCAGCAGCCTCAGACAGGTGGGAGGTGAAAAACTGTTTTTT. As protein: CASSLRQVGGEKLFF.

CDR3: CASSSDLAGSTDTQYF. The CDR3 DNA reads as TGTGCCAGCAGTTCCGACCTAGCGGGGAGCACAGATACGCAGTATTTT. This chain connects TRBV27 to TRBJ2-3; 9 bases match TRBD2. This CDR3 has 16 residues. The V gene's germline CDR1 is MNHEY and CDR2 SMNVEV (reference sequence). Germline trimming cut 4 bases from V and 0 bases from J; bases unmatched to any gene: 5.

The chain has TRBV5-1 and TRBJ2-7; tentative D call: TRBD2 (6 bases). Germline V gene data show CDR1 as SGHRS and CDR2 as YFSETQ. CDR3 size: 15 residues. Trimming left V 4 bases short and J 3 bases short, with 17 bases between. The CDR3 DNA follows: TGCGCCAGCAGCAGTGAGCCGGGGGATGTCTACGAGCAGTACTTC. The encoded protein is CASSSEPGDVYEQYF.

This clone was seen a handful of times. The chain links TRBV7-2 to TRBJ1-6; no definite D call. V lost 7 bases, J lost 0 bases, and 10 bases lay in between. This CDR3 spans 15 amino acids. CDR1 is SGHTA and CDR2 is FQGNSA in the germline V gene. The CDR3 sequence is CASTLGSSYNSPLHF. CDR3 coding DNA: TGTGCCAGCACCTTGGGGAGCTCCTATAATTCACCCCTCCACTTT.

The CDR3 region is CASSVMTGSTEAFF. The CDR3 DNA reads TGTGCCAGCAGCGTAATGACGGGGTCCACTGAAGCTTTCTTT. This chain links TRBV7-3 with TRBJ1-1; D ambiguous. Trimming took off 5 bases at V and 4 bases at J, with 14 bases between the two ends. CDR3 size: 14 residues. Looked up from germline, CDR1 is SGHTA and CDR2 is FQGTGA.

The sample holds a few counts of this clone. This chain joins TRBV9 and TRBJ2-7, with 8 bases aligning to TRBD2. CDR3 length: 16 amino acids. V was clipped by 0 bases and J by 2 bases; unmatched bases: 7. Germline V CDR1 and CDR2: SGDLS, YYNGEE. CDR3 protein: CASSVARLASTYEQYF. The DNA for the CDR3 is TGTGCCAGCAGCGTAGCGAGACTAGCGAGTACCTACGAGCAGTACTTC.

V is TRBV30 and J is TRBJ1-3, with no clear D. CDR3 size: 13 residues. Trimming left V 2 bases short and J 1 base short, with 6 bases between. Germline CDR1 is GTSNPN and CDR2 is SVGIG (reference sequence). The CDR3 DNA follows: TGTGCCTGGAGTATACGTTCTGGAAACACCATATATTTT. Its protein is CAWSIRSGNTIYF.

V is TRBV23-1 and J is TRBJ2-7; D is unclear. TRBV23-1 is classed as an ORF, of uncertain function. Trimming left V 0 bases short and J 3 bases short, with 12 bases between. This CDR3 has 15 amino acids. The DNA of the CDR3 is TGCGCCAGCAGTCAATCGGCCCGGATTTTCTACGAGCAGTACTTC. Amino acids: CASSQSARIFYEQYF.

This clone was detected only a few times. The rearrangement uses TRBV2 and TRBJ1-1; D is ambiguous. Germline CDR1 and CDR2: SNHLY and FYNNEI. Trimming took 3 bases from V and 9 from J, leaving 17 bases between them. The CDR3 extends over 14 amino acids. The CDR3 protein is CASSDSSPAGKAFF. CDR3 bases: TGTGCCAGCAGTGACTCCTCCCCAGCTGGGAAAGCTTTCTTT.

There are a few counts of this clone. The chain joins TRBV7-8 to TRBJ2-7; 11 bases are shared with TRBD1. The CDR3 has 15 amino acids. Looked up from germline, CDR1 is SGHVS and CDR2 is FQNEAQ. After removal of 2 bases from V and 2 bases from J, the junction contained 2 bases not matched to a gene. For the CDR3, the DNA is TGTGCCAGCAGCTTAACGGGACAGGGGGCCTACGAGCAGTACTTC. Its translation: CASSLTGQGAYEQYF.